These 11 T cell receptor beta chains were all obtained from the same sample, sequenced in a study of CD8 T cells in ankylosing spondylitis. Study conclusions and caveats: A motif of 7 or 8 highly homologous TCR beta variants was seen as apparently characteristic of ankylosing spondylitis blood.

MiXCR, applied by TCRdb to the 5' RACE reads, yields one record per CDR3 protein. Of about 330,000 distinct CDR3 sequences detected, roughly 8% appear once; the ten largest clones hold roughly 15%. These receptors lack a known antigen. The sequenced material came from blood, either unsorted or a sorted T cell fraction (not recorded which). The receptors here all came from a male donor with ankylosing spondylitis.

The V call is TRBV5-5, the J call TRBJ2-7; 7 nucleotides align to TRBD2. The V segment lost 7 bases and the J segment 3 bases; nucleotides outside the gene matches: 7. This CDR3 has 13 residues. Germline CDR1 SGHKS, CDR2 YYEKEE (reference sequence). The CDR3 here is CASGRGGDYEQYF. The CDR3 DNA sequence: TGTGCCAGCGGCCGTGGGGGGGACTACGAGCAGTACTTC.

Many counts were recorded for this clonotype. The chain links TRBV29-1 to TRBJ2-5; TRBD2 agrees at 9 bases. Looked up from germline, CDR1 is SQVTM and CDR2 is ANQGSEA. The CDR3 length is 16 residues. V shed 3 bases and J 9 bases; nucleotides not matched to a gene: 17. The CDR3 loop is CSVDSLAGTTGGAQYF. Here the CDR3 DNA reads TGCAGCGTTGATAGTCTAGCGGGGACCACCGGTGGGGCCCAGTACTTC.

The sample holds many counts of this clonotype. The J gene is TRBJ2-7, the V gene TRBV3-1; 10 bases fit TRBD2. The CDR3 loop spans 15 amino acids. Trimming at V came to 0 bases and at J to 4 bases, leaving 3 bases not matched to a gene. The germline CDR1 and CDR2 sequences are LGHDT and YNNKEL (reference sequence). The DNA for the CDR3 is TGTGCCAGCAGCCAAGAACTAGCGGGACCGTACGAGCAGTACTTC. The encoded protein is CASSQELAGPYEQYF.

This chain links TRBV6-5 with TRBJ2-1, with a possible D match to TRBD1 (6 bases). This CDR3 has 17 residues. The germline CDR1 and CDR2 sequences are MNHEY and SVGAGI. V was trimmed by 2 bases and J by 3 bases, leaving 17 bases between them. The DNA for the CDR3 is TGTGCCAGCAGTTACGCTCCGGGACAACCTTTCTACAATGAGCAGTTCTTC. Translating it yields CASSYAPGQPFYNEQFF.

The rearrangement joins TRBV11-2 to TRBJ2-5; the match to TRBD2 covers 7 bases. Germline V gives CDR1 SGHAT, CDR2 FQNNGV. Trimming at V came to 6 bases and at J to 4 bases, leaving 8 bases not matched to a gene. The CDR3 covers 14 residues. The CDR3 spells CASSHGLGSETQYF. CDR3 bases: TGTGCCAGCAGTCATGGACTAGGGTCAGAGACCCAGTACTTC. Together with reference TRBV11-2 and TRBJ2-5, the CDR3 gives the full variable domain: EAGVAQSPRYKIIEKRQSVAFWCNPISGHATLYWYQQILGQGPKLLIQFQNNGVVDDSQLPKDRFSAERLKGVDSTLKIQPAKLEDSAVYLCASSHGLGSETQYFGPGTRLLVL.

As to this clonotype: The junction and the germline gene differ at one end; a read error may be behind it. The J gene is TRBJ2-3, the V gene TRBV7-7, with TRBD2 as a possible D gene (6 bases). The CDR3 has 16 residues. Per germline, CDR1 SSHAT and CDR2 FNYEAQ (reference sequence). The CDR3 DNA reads TGTGCTAGCAGCCCAGGCCCCAGCGGGAGCACAGATACGCAGTATTTT. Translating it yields CASSPGPSGSTDTQYF. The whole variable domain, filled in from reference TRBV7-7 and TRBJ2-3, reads GAGVSQSPRYKVTKRGQDVTLRCDPISSHATLYWYQQALGQGPEFLTYFNYEAQPDKSGLPSDRFSAERPEGSISTLTIQRTEQRDSAMYRCASSPGPSGSTDTQYFGPGTRLTVL.

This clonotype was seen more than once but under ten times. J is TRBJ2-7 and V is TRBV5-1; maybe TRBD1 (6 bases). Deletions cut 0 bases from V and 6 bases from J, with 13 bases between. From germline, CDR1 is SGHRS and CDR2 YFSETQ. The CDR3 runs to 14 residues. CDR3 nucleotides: TGCGCCAGCAGCTTGGCCGGCAGGGGCAGCGAGCAGTACTTC. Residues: CASSLAGRGSEQYF.

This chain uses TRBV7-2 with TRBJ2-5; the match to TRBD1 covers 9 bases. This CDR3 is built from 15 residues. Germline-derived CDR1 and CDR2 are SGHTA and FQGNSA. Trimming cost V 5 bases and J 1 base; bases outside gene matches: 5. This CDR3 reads CASSDRDRVQETQYF. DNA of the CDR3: TGTGCCAGCAGCGACCGGGACAGGGTCCAAGAGACCCAGTACTTC.

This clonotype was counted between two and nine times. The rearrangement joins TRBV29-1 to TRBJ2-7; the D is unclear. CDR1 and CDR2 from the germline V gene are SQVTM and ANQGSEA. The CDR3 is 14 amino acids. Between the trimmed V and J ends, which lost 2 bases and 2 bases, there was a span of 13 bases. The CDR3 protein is CSVETAGEPYEQYF. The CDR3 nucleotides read TGCAGCGTTGAAACGGCAGGAGAACCCTACGAGCAGTACTTC.

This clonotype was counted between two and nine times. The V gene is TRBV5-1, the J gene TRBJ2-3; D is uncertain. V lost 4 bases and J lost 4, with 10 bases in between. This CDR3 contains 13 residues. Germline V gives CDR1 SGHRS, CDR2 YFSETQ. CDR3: CASSRVASDTQYF. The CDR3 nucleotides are TGCGCCAGCAGCAGAGTAGCATCAGATACGCAGTATTTT.

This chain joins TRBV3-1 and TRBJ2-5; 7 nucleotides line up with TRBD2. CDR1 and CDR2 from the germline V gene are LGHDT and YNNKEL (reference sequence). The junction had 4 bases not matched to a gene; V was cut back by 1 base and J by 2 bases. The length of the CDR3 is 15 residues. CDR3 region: CASSQARGVQETQYF. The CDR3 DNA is TGTGCCAGCAGCCAAGCCCGGGGGGTTCAAGAGACCCAGTACTTC.